Shown below are 13 T cell receptor beta chains from a single sample sequenced in a study of blood T cells in healthy people across ages. It was with a sample-barcoded 5' primer and a J-beta primer mix that a second PCR of roughly 6 to 11 cycles was run. Each CDR3 protein gets one entry after TCRdb re-called the 5' RACE reads with MiXCR. The top ten clones hold about 3% of a sample with about 780,000 distinct CDR3 sequences, around 24% of them seen once. Another study also made use of these data, one on T cells of mothers and their children.

What was sequenced was blood. Receptors were obtained from a boy between 5 and 17 years old in good health.

This rearrangement joins TRBV2 to TRBJ1-2; 7 bases fit TRBD1. CDR3 length: 13 amino acids. J was trimmed by 6 bases and V by 6 bases; bases with no gene match: 7. The germline V gene encodes CDR1 SNHLY and CDR2 FYNNEI. The CDR3 sequence: CASRNRGRNGYTF. Here the CDR3 DNA reads TGTGCCAGCAGGAACAGGGGCAGAAATGGCTACACCTTC.

V and J are TRBV3-1 and TRBJ2-7, with a tentative D call TRBD1 (6 bases). V dropped 4 bases and J dropped 3 bases, with 10 bases sitting between them. Germline V gene sequence: CDR1 LGHDT, CDR2 YNNKEL (reference sequence). The CDR3 spans 13 residues. The CDR3 nucleotides read TGTGCCAGCAGCCGCACGACAGGCTACGAGCAGTACTTC. Amino acids: CASSRTTGYEQYF.

This clonotype was picked up a small number of times. The J gene is TRBJ1-1, the V gene TRBV11-2; D gene ambiguous. CDR1 and CDR2 (germline): SGHAT, FQNNGV. The CDR3 is 13 residues long. Trimming took 5 bases from V and 8 from J, leaving 15 bases between them. The DNA of the CDR3 is TGTGCCAGCAGCCTCGGCGGGCAGGTCGAAGCTTTCTTT. Translating gives CASSLGGQVEAFF.

This clonotype occurred a few times. This chain joins TRBV7-9 and TRBJ2-5, with 8 bases matching TRBD1. The V and J ends lost 3 bases and 11 bases, in that order; junction bases with no gene match: 17. Germline V gene lookup returns CDR1 SEHNR and CDR2 FQNEAQ (reference sequence). The CDR3 covers 16 residues. For the CDR3, the DNA is TGTGCCAGCAGCTTTTTAGGTTCAGGGGGCGCAGGGGAGCAGTACTTC. Amino acids: CASSFLGSGGAGEQYF.

This clonotype turned up a few times. The chain employs TRBV29-1 and TRBJ2-1; D is unclear. Per the germline V gene, CDR1 is SQVTM and CDR2 is ANQGSEA. The CDR3 covers 12 residues. Trimming stripped 4 bases from V and 7 bases from J, with 11 bases between. For the CDR3, the DNA is TGCAGCGTTGGTAGGGATTTAAATGAGCAGTTCTTC. This encodes CSVGRDLNEQFF.

The gene calls are TRBV5-1 and TRBJ2-2, with D uncertain. V was shortened by 2 bases and J by 0 bases, with 11 bases between the two germline ends. The V gene's germline CDR1 is SGHRS and CDR2 YFSETQ. CDR3 size: 16 residues. The CDR3 loop reads CASSFGYQSNTGELFF. CDR3 in DNA: TGCGCCAGCAGCTTCGGCTATCAATCGAACACCGGGGAGCTGTTTTTT.

This clonotype was seen just once. The chain links TRBV20-1 to TRBJ2-1, with 8 bases identical to TRBD1. The better agreement between TRBJ2-7 and the DNA end casts doubt on the J call. The CDR3 spans 13 residues. From germline, CDR1 is DFQATT and CDR2 SNEGSKA (reference sequence). The DNA of the CDR3 is TGCAGTGCTAGGCGGACAGGGCTTTACGAGCAGTACTTC. It specifies CSARRTGLYEQYF.

This clonotype was detected only a few times. The chain carries TRBV3-1 and TRBJ2-5; D might be TRBD1 (6 bases). Germline-derived CDR1 and CDR2 are LGHDT and YNNKEL (reference sequence). V lost 4 bases to trimming and J lost 7 bases, with 16 bases between them. This CDR3 is 14 amino acids long. CDR3 in amino acids: CASSRLTGGGTQYF. CDR3 sequence (DNA): TGTGCCAGCAGCCGATTGACAGGAGGAGGGACCCAGTACTTC.

This chain joins TRBV20-1 and TRBJ2-7; 9 bases line up with TRBD2. Germline assignment: CDR1 DFQATT and CDR2 SNEGSKA (reference sequence). The junction had 10 bases not matched to a gene; V was cut back by 0 bases and J by 1 base. There are 17 residues in the CDR3. The CDR3, as DNA: TGCAGTGCTAGAGATGGGGGGGCTAGCGGGGAATCCTACGAGCAGTACTTC. This codes for CSARDGGASGESYEQYF.

CDR3 nucleotide sequence: TGTGCCATCAGCAGCGACAGGGATAAGCACGAGCAGTACTTC. This gives the protein CAISSDRDKHEQYF. The genes are TRBV10-3 and TRBJ2-7; TRBD1 agrees at 7 bases. The CDR3 is 14 amino acids. V was clipped by 6 bases and J by 5 bases; unmatched bases: 10. Germline V lookup: CDR1 ENHRY, CDR2 SYGVKD.

This clonotype was detected only a few times. The V gene is TRBV7-3, the J gene TRBJ2-1; the match to TRBD2 covers 7 bases. V lost 5 bases to trimming and J lost 4 bases; unmatched junction nucleotides: 11. The CDR3 covers 16 residues. Germline CDR1 reads SGHTA; CDR2 reads FQGTGA. The CDR3, as DNA: TGTGCCAGCAGCCCTACCAGCGGGGAGCTATACAATGAGCAGTTCTTC. Residues: CASSPTSGELYNEQFF.

This chain joins TRBV19 and TRBJ2-6, with D perhaps being TRBD1 or TRBD2 (5 bases each). The CDR3 consists of 16 residues. The V end was cut by 0 bases, the J end by 6 bases, with 12 bases between. Germline loops: CDR1 LNHDA, CDR2 SQIVND (reference sequence). In nucleotides, the CDR3 is TGTGCCAGTAGTATAGATCTATGGGACGAGGCCAACGTCCTGACTTTC. Protein: CASSIDLWDEANVLTF.

The chain uses TRBV10-3 and TRBJ1-1; possible D gene TRBD1, 5 bases. This CDR3 has 15 amino acids. The germline V and J ends were trimmed by 4 bases and 0 bases, with 12 bases remaining between them. In germline, CDR1 is ENHRY, CDR2 SYGVKD. The DNA of the CDR3 is TGTGCCATCAGTGGGGGGGACCTCTTGAACACTGAAGCTTTCTTT. Translating gives CAISGGDLLNTEAFF.